These T cell receptor beta chains were read from a single sample in a study of identical twins. TCRdb re-derived calls from the 5' RACE reads in MiXCR, one entry per CDR3 protein. The sample consists of about 730,000 distinct CDR3 sequences, about 20% of them appearing once. This sample also appeared in a second study, on T cells expressing NK-cell markers.

The specimen sequenced was PBMCs. These TCRs come from a woman aged 18-35 years in good health. Both conserved end residues are part of each CDR3.

v_call	j_call	cdr3_aa
TRBV7-2	TRBJ2-4	CASSLLAYRQYF
TRBV5-4	TRBJ2-7	CASSTRDSSYEQYF
TRBV9	TRBJ2-1	CASSKGQGNEQFF
TRBV7-8	TRBJ1-2	CASSLDGEGTYGYTF
TRBV10-1	TRBJ2-7	CASSPLQGASYEQYF
TRBV5-1	TRBJ2-1	CASSLLSESYNEQFF
TRBV20-1	TRBJ2-7	CSGAPGAYEQYF
TRBV6-6	TRBJ1-5	CASGYNQPQHF
TRBV20-1	TRBJ2-7	CSARDLGQGDEQYF
TRBV7-9	TRBJ2-1	CASSDPSGSFNEQFF
TRBV20-1	TRBJ1-1	CSASRVSTEAFF
TRBV29-1	TRBJ1-1	CSVFTGTGVWGEAFF
TRBV24-1	TRBJ2-2	CATSDHGVPGELFF
TRBV20-1	TRBJ2-3	CSARQGTDTQYF
TRBV5-1	TRBJ2-4	CASSFNPSGDKYF
TRBV25-1	TRBJ1-2	CASSEGTPSYGYTF
TRBV29-1	TRBJ1-2	CSVEDQDAGGVYYGYTF
TRBV20-1	TRBJ2-3	CSARVTTDTQYF
TRBV7-8	TRBJ1-1	CATAPQLDTEAFF
TRBV7-9	TRBJ2-5	CASIPPREETQYF
TRBV12-3/TRBV12-4	TRBJ1-6	CASRPRRTLSPLHF
TRBV9	TRBJ2-1	CASSARTGGYNEQFF
TRBV5-1	TRBJ2-1	CASSLVGQGTYNEQFF
TRBV7-9	TRBJ2-7	CASSFDRYSYEQYF
TRBV5-6	TRBJ2-7	CASSQGTSYEQYF
TRBV7-2	TRBJ2-5	CASSPSSPETQYF
TRBV9	TRBJ1-4	CASSVGQGNEKLFF
TRBV4-2	TRBJ2-5	CASSQGSPSSGETQYF
TRBV5-1	TRBJ1-4	CASGAGSVSGGGKLFF
TRBV7-2	TRBJ2-7	CASSPYQGPYEQYF
TRBV2	TRBJ1-2	CASSRPGQGGDGYTF